The rows below give T cell receptor beta chains drawn from one sample of a study of cytomegalovirus exposure and HLA in healthy donors. Clones were read by immunoSEQ multiplex PCR, and TCRdb kept only the in-frame ones, dropping some. In the table there are under 200,000 clones, about 85% of which are singletons. Sequenced input: PBMCs. Every receptor here comes from a man over 45 in good health and CMV-seronegative. Each CDR3 is given with its conserved first and last residue. Part of the rows lack a size; the others show once, few, many or a class for expanded clones.

length | size | V | CDR3
16 | NA | TRBV5-1 | CASSLAGGSPGNTIYF
15 | NA | TRBV5-6 | CASRGGTGPKNIQYF
12 | NA | TRBV7-9 | CASSLNLEPLHF
15 | NA | TRBV7-9 | CSSSLDLAVTNIQYF
16 | once | TRBV9 | CASSGGTGLAKNIQYF
17 | NA | TRBV18 | CASSPPIRLSGANVLTF
14 | NA | TRBV4-1 | CASSQDRDRAGYTF
14 | NA | TRBV6-6 | CASSILAGHNEQFF
14 | NA | TRBV27 | CASSSRGPYNEQFF
15 | NA | TRBV2 | CASSAGGEYQETQYF
14 | NA | TRBV7-2 | CASSPLEETYEQYF
14 | once | TRBV14 | CASSQTGATGELFF
14 | NA | TRBV7-2 | CASSPSGGTETQYF
14 | NA | TRBV19 | CASSLEARNTEAFF
14 | NA | TRBV14 | CASSQVETAYGYTF
15 | NA | TRBV11-2 | CASSLGQRRTGELFF
17 | few | TRBV12-5 | CASGLGPSSGGANEQFF
14 | few | TRBV30 | CACLTGTERGGYTF
14 | NA | TRBV5-5 | CASSSGQLYQPQHF
15 | few | TRBV5-1 | CASSPTGSGNQPQHF
13 | few | TRBV7-9 | CASSFTGNTEAFF
14 | NA | TRBV6-5 | CASSTGTPFYEQYF
17 | NA | TRBV4-3 | CASSRHGSGARTGELFF
17 | NA | TRBV19 | CASTLNPARGKSYGYTF
16 | NA | TRBV4-1 | CASSQEAGVSYNEQFF
15 | once | TRBV5-1 | CASSSPGGRQGELFF
15 | NA | TRBV27 | CASSPKTGFLYGYTF
17 | NA | TRBV5-1 | CASSLVGGGSGIDTQYF
15 | once | TRBV6-5 | CASSWGDRGLDGYTF
15 | NA | TRBV10-3 | CAISDQDKSYNEQFF
15 | NA | TRBV5-4 | CASSLWDRPTYEQYF
12 | NA | TRBV27 | CASSFPNQPQHF
14 | few | TRBV19 | CASSLAVTSGELFF
15 | NA | TRBV11-2 | CASSSYGATTGELFF
13 | once | TRBV10-3 | CATDGTGYTEAFF
15 | NA | TRBV10-2 | CASEGLAGGAGELFF
14 | NA | TRBV5-1 | CASSFTIEPYEQYF
10 | few | TRBV20-1 | CSALRGELFF
14 | NA | TRBV7-2 | CASSETGPHQPQHF
14 | NA | TRBV11-3 | CASSWWGGNTEAFF
15 | NA | TRBV10-3 | CAIKPGQGGNSPLHF
13 | NA | TRBV7-9 | CSSSLATGPGYTF
13 | few | TRBV30 | CAWRGQLNQPQHF
13 | NA | TRBV10-2 | CASNGGSGNTIYF
16 | few | TRBV27 | CASSRQETLAYNEQFF